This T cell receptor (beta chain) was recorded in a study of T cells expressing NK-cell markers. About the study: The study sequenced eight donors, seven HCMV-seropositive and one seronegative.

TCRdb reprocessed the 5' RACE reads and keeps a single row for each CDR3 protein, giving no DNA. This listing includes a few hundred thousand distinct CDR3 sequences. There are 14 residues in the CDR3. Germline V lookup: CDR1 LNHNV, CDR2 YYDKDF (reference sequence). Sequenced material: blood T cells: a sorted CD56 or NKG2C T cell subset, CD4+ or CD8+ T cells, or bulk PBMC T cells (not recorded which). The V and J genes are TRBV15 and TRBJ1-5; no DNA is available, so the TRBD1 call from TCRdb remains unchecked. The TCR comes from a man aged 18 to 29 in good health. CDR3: CATSHRGSNQPQHF.